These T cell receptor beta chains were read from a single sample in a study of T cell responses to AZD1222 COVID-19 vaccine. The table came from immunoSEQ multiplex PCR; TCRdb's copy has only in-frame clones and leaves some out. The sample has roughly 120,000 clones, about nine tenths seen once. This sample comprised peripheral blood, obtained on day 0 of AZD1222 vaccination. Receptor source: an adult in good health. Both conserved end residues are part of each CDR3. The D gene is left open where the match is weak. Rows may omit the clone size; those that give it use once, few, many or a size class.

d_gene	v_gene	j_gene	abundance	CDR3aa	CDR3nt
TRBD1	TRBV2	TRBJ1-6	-	CASSETRTGGVNSPLHF	TGTGCCAGCAGTGAAACCCGGACAGGGGGCGTTAATTCACCCCTCCACTTT
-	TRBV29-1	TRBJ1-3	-	CSVEGADSGNTIYF	TGCAGCGTTGAAGGGGCTGACTCTGGAAACACCATATATTTT
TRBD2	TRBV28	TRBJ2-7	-	CASRTSSPVLSEQYF	TGTGCCAGCCGGACTAGCTCCCCTGTTTTGAGCGAGCAGTACTTC
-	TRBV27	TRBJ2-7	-	CASSWGRGPYEQYF	TGTGCCAGCAGCTGGGGCCGGGGGCCCTACGAGCAGTACTTC
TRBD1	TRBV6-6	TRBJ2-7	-	CASSYPGQGTAEQYF	TGTGCCAGCAGTTACCCCGGACAGGGAACGGCCGAGCAGTACTTC
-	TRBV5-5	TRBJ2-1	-	CASSLDGGRYNEQFF	TGTGCCAGCAGCTTGGACGGGGGCAGGTACAATGAGCAGTTCTTC
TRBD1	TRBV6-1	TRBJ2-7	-	CASSARRPGQGASRNEQYF	TGTGCCAGCAGTGCCCGCCGCCCGGGACAGGGGGCATCGAGAAACGAGCAGTACTTC
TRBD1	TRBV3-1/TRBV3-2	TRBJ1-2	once	CASSKWDRRRWDYGYTF	TGTGCCAGCAGCAAGTGGGACAGGCGAAGGTGGGACTATGGCTACACCTTC
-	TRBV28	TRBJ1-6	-	CASRQGNSPLHF	TGTGCCAGCAGACAGGGAAATTCACCCCTCCACTTT
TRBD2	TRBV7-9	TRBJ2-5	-	CASSFPATGGETQYF	TGTGCCAGCAGCTTCCCCGCGACCGGGGGGGAGACCCAGTACTTC
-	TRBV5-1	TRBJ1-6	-	CASSQTVAGTSPLHF	TGCGCCAGCAGCCAAACGGTGGCAGGGACATCACCCCTCCACTTT
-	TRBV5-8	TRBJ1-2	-	CASTPREIGYGYTF	TGTGCCAGCACGCCGCGGGAAATTGGCTATGGCTACACCTTC
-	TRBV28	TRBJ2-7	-	CASSLEAQGSYEQYF	TGTGCCAGCAGTTTGGAGGCGCAGGGCTCCTACGAGCAGTACTTC
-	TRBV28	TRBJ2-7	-	CASSFLGNYEQYF	TGTGCCAGCAGTTTTTTGGGGAACTACGAGCAGTACTTC
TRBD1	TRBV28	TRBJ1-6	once	CASSELVGTGHSPLHF	TGTGCCAGCAGCGAGTTGGTCGGGACAGGGCATTCACCCCTCCACTTT
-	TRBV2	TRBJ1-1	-	CASGSVEGTEAFF	TGTGCCAGTGGGTCGGTAGAAGGCACTGAAGCTTTCTTT
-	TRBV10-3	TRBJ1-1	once	CAISEAGEGTEAFF	TGTGCCATCAGTGAGGCAGGGGAGGGGACTGAAGCTTTCTTT
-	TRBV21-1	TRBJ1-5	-	CASSKALDWDIYQPQHF	TGTGCCAGCAGCAAAGCTTTAGACTGGGACATCTATCAGCCCCAGCATTTT
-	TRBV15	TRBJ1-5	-	CATSISGAAGQPQHF	TGTGCCACCAGCATCTCCGGGGCCGCAGGGCAGCCCCAGCATTTT
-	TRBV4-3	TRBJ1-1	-	CASSQGSQPGPNTEAFF	TGCGCCAGCAGCCAAGGATCACAGCCGGGGCCGAACACTGAAGCTTTCTTT
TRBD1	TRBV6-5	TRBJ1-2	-	CASSYTGVTNYGYTF	TGTGCCAGCAGTTACACAGGGGTTACTAACTATGGCTACACCTTC
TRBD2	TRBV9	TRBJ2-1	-	CASSEREGLYNEQFF	TGTGCCAGCAGCGAGCGGGAGGGCCTCTACAATGAGCAGTTCTTC
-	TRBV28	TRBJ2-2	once	CASSLDGWELFF	TGTGCCAGCAGTTTAGATGGATGGGAGCTGTTTTTT
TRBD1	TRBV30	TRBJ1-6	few	CAARRDRDFSPLHF	TGTGCGGCGCGTAGGGACAGGGATTTTTCACCCCTCCACTTT
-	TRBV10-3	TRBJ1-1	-	CAIRQSGESNTEAFF	TGTGCCATCAGACAATCAGGGGAAAGTAACACTGAAGCTTTCTTT
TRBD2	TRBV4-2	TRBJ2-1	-	CASSPRTSMDYNEQFF	TGTGCCAGCAGCCCCCGGACTAGTATGGACTACAATGAGCAGTTCTTC
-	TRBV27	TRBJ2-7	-	CASSLDPTGSTYEQYF	TGTGCCAGCAGCCTAGACCCGACGGGGTCAACCTACGAGCAGTACTTC
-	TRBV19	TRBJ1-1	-	CASSIGSLEAFF	TGTGCCAGTAGTATAGGGAGTCTTGAAGCTTTCTTT